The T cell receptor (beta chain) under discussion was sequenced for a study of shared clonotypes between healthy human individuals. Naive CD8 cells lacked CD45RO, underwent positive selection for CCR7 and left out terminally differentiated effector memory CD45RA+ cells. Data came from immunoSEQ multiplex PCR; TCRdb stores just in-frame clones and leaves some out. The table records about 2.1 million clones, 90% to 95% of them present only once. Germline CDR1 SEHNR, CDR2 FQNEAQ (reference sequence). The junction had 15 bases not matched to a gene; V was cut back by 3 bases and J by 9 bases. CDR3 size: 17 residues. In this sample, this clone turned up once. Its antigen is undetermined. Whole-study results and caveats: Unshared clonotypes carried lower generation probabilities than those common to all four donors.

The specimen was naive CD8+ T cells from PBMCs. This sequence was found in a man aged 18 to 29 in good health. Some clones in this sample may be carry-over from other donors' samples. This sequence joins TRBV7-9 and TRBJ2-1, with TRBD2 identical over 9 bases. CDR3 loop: CASSFPRLAGPGAEQFF. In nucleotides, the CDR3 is TGTGCCAGCAGCTTCCCCCGTCTAGCGGGACCCGGGGCTGAGCAGTTCTTC.